This T cell receptor (beta chain) is drawn from a study of T-cell reconstitution after alpha-beta-depleted transplantation in children. Study-wide points: At around two months after transplant, the alpha-beta T cells were reportedly derived from several hundred expanded clones that came from non-depleted graft cells.

Unique molecular identifiers were incorporated into the prepared TCRbeta library. Each CDR3 protein is one row after TCRdb ran MiXCR on the PCR reads. The sample has 450,000 to 600,000 distinct CDR3 sequences, roughly a tenth seen once. To note about this clonotype: As yet, its antigen is unknown.

Germline V gene lookup returns CDR1 ENHRY and CDR2 SYGVKD. CDR3 length equals 13 residues. V lost 6 bases, J lost 0 bases, and 6 bases lay in between. This sample comprised PBMCs, obtained before TCRalphabeta/CD19-depleted stem cell transplant. This TCR was recovered from a child aged 2 to 15 with inherited bone marrow failure, due to receive a stem cell transplant. The chain couples TRBV10-3 to TRBJ2-1; a possible D gene is TRBD1 (5 bases). CDR3 DNA: TGTGCCATCAGCCAGGGCTCCTACAATGAGCAGTTCTTC. This sequence encodes CAISQGSYNEQFF.